This is a list of T cell receptor beta chains from one sample in a study of vaccination effects on CD4 cells after COVID-19. No antigen has been assigned to these receptors. Profiled with immunoSEQ multiplex PCR; TCRdb holds only in-frame clones, not every one. In the table there are about 37,000 clones, 65% to 85% of which are singletons. The source material was CD4+ T cells from PBMCs cultured without peptide, sampled before COVID-19 vaccination. These receptor sequences come from a human donor who received a COVID-19 vaccine. The CDR3 runs from the conserved cysteine through the conserved F or W. D genes are given only for firm matches. The size field is filled for only some rows; it gives once, few, many or a size class.

size	D	V	J	DNA	CDR3
once	.	TRBV7-8	TRBJ1-1	TGTGCCAGCAGCCTGGTCCGGAACACTGAAGCTTTCTTT	CASSLVRNTEAFF
.	.	TRBV3-1/TRBV3-2	TRBJ1-2	TGTGCCAGCAGTCCTCAGGGGAAAGGTGGCTACACCTTC	CASSPQGKGGYTF
.	.	TRBV6-5	TRBJ1-5	TGTGCCTCCACCGGGTGGGGCGTGGGCAATCAGCCCCAGCATTTT	CASTGWGVGNQPQHF
few	.	TRBV27	TRBJ1-2	TGTGCCAGCAGTTTATCGATGGCCCGTAGTGACTACACCTTC	CASSLSMARSDYTF
.	.	TRBV28	TRBJ1-4	TGTGCCAGCAGTTTATCAGGGTTGAGTGAAAAACTGTTTTTT	CASSLSGLSEKLFF
.	.	TRBV7-2	TRBJ1-3	TGTGCCAGCAGCTTAGAGGGACAAATCTCTGGAAACACCATATATTTT	CASSLEGQISGNTIYF
.	TRBD2	TRBV7-2	TRBJ2-1	TGTGCCAGCAGCTTAGTAGCGGGGGACTACAATGAGCAGTTCTTC	CASSLVAGDYNEQFF
.	.	TRBV18	TRBJ1-6	TGTGCCAGCTCACCACCCTCGTCCGACAATTCACCCCTCCACTTT	CASSPPSSDNSPLHF
.	TRBD1	TRBV18	TRBJ1-2	TGTGCCAGCTCACCCCCGGGACAGGGCCCCTATGGCTACACCTTC	CASSPPGQGPYGYTF
.	TRBD1	TRBV4-2	TRBJ1-2	TGTGCCAGCAGCCACTATGGGGCAGGGGGCAACTATGGCTACACCTTC	CASSHYGAGGNYGYTF
few	.	TRBV7-2	TRBJ2-2	TGTGCCAGCAGCTTTGCCGGGGAGCTGTTTTTT	CASSFAGELFF
.	.	TRBV6-5	TRBJ2-2	TGTGCCAGCAGGGTTCTCCGGAACGGGGAGCTGTTTTTT	CASRVLRNGELFF
.	.	TRBV30	TRBJ2-1	TGTGCCTGGAGTGTAAATACGGGCCGTTACAATGAGCAGTTCTTC	CAWSVNTGRYNEQFF
.	.	TRBV2	TRBJ1-6	TGTGCCACCGAGAGTCTACTCCCATCAAATTCACCCCTCCACTTT	CATESLLPSNSPLHF
.	TRBD1	TRBV5-4	TRBJ1-4	TGTGCCAGCAGCTTTCAGGACAGGGGAGGAGAAAAACTGTTTTTT	CASSFQDRGGEKLFF
.	.	TRBV7-9	TRBJ2-5	TGTGCCAGCAGCTTAGGGAGGGTTGTAGGAGAGACCCAGTACTTC	CASSLGRVVGETQYF
.	.	TRBV2	TRBJ2-7	TGTGCCAGCAGTGGGACGGACGAGCAGTACTTC	CASSGTDEQYF
.	.	TRBV20-1	TRBJ2-7	TGCAGTGCTAGTAACCCCAGCAGCTCCTACGAGCAGTACTTC	CSASNPSSSYEQYF
.	TRBD2	TRBV7-2	TRBJ2-2	TGTGCCAGCAGCTTAGATTGGACTAGCGGCCGCACCGGGGAGCTGTTTTTT	CASSLDWTSGRTGELFF
.	TRBD2	TRBV7-8	TRBJ2-2	TGTGCCAGCAGCTTAGGAGGCAGGATTCCGGGAGGAGGGACCGGGGAGCTGTTTTTT	CASSLGGRIPGGGTGELFF
.	.	TRBV3-1/TRBV3-2	TRBJ1-6	TGTGCCAGCAGCCCGAGAGGAGGCCTCTATAATTCACCCCTCCACTTT	CASSPRGGLYNSPLHF
.	.	TRBV3-1/TRBV3-2	TRBJ2-7	TGTGCCAGCAGGCCAAGGGTAGGGGTCTACGAGCAGTACTTC	CASRPRVGVYEQYF
.	.	TRBV28	TRBJ1-6	TGTGCCAGCATCGAGACAGGAGCAGTCCCTAATTCACCCCTCCACTTT	CASIETGAVPNSPLHF